The rows below give T cell receptor beta chains drawn from one sample of a study of cytomegalovirus exposure and HLA in healthy donors. The table came from immunoSEQ multiplex PCR; TCRdb's copy has only in-frame clones and leaves some out. Of 130,000 to 150,000 clones listed, around 72% were seen once; the top ten hold more than 3.5%. Material: PBMCs. The receptors shown here come from a man aged 18 to 29 in good health and CMV-seropositive. Each CDR3 is given with its conserved first and last residue. A D gene is named only where the DNA matches it firmly. The size of a clone is reported for some rows only, either as once, few or many, or as a class for expanded clones.

D: TRBD1
size: few
V: TRBV5-1
length: 16
J: TRBJ2-7
CDR3: CASSLLAGGPTYEQYF
DNA: TGCGCCAGCAGCTTGTTGGCAGGGGGTCCCACCTACGAGCAGTACTTC

D: -
size: -
V: TRBV6-5
length: 15
J: TRBJ2-6
CDR3: CASSRLSTGANVLTF
DNA: TGTGCCAGCAGTAGACTTAGTACTGGGGCCAACGTCCTGACTTTC

D: TRBD1
size: -
V: TRBV2
length: 15
J: TRBJ2-7
CDR3: CASSTRQGALGEQYF
DNA: TGTGCCAGCAGTACTCGACAGGGGGCATTGGGGGAGCAGTACTTC

D: -
size: few
V: TRBV4-1
length: 16
J: TRBJ1-5
CDR3: CASSALGKGRDQPQHF
DNA: TGCGCCAGCAGCGCCCTGGGGAAGGGGAGGGATCAGCCCCAGCATTTT

D: TRBD2
size: -
V: TRBV10-3
length: 19
J: TRBJ2-1
CDR3: CAISDPGRLAGGQNNEQFF
DNA: TGTGCCATCAGTGACCCGGGAAGGCTAGCGGGGGGGCAAAACAATGAGCAGTTCTTC

D: TRBD1
size: -
V: TRBV25-1
length: 13
J: TRBJ1-1
CDR3: CASSKQGYTEAFF
DNA: TGTGCCAGCAGTAAACAGGGGTACACTGAAGCTTTCTTT

D: TRBD1
size: few
V: TRBV5-1
length: 16
J: TRBJ1-3
CDR3: CASSPGTGGPGNTIYF
DNA: TGCGCCAGCAGCCCCGGGACAGGGGGGCCTGGAAACACCATATATTTT

D: -
size: -
V: TRBV29-1
length: 13
J: TRBJ1-2
CDR3: CSVRPGGGRGYTF
DNA: TGCAGCGTTAGACCTGGGGGGGGTCGGGGCTACACCTTC

D: TRBD1
size: -
V: TRBV7-9
length: 15
J: TRBJ1-2
CDR3: CASSLGQGSYYGYTF
DNA: TGTGCCAGCAGCCTGGGACAGGGATCTTACTATGGCTACACCTTC

D: TRBD1
size: few
V: TRBV11-2
length: 14
J: TRBJ2-7
CDR3: CASLETGGWDEQYF
DNA: TGTGCCAGCCTCGAGACAGGGGGCTGGGACGAGCAGTACTTC

D: -
size: -
V: TRBV7-2
length: 14
J: TRBJ2-1
CDR3: CASSLVGGGGEQFF
DNA: TGTGCCAGCAGCTTAGTAGGAGGCGGAGGTGAGCAGTTCTTC

D: -
size: -
V: TRBV18
length: 14
J: TRBJ1-1
CDR3: CASSPPVTNTEAFF
DNA: TGTGCCAGCTCACCACCAGTCACTAACACTGAAGCTTTCTTT

D: -
size: -
V: TRBV5-1
length: 19
J: TRBJ2-3
CDR3: CASTKRGSSVLRNTDTQYF
DNA: TGCGCCAGCACAAAAAGGGGCTCGTCGGTTTTGAGGAACACAGATACGCAGTATTTT

D: -
size: -
V: TRBV5-4
length: 14
J: TRBJ2-7
CDR3: CASSAGLQTYEQYF
DNA: TGTGCCAGCAGCGCGGGACTGCAAACCTACGAGCAGTACTTC

D: -
size: -
V: TRBV29-1
length: 11
J: TRBJ2-5
CDR3: CSVEGLETQYF
DNA: TGCAGCGTTGAGGGGCTAGAGACCCAGTACTTC

D: TRBD2
size: once
V: TRBV28
length: 16
J: TRBJ2-3
CDR3: CASSSTSGRAEDTQYF
DNA: TGTGCCAGCAGTTCCACTAGCGGGAGGGCCGAAGATACGCAGTATTTT

D: -
size: -
V: TRBV5-8
length: 18
J: TRBJ2-1
CDR3: CASIHRGAGPRTYNEQFF
DNA: TGTGCCAGCATACACAGGGGCGCGGGACCCAGAACCTACAATGAGCAGTTCTTC

D: -
size: once
V: TRBV7-2
length: 12
J: TRBJ2-7
CDR3: CASTPRPGEQYF
DNA: TGTGCCAGCACCCCCCGGCCGGGCGAGCAGTACTTC

D: TRBD1
size: -
V: TRBV5-1
length: 16
J: TRBJ1-2
CDR3: CASSLVQGVFRSGYTF
DNA: TGCGCCAGCAGCTTGGTACAGGGGGTGTTTCGGAGTGGCTACACCTTC

D: -
size: -
V: TRBV4-1
length: 15
J: TRBJ2-5
CDR3: CASTKLTGGGETQYF
DNA: TGCGCCAGCACCAAACTGACTGGCGGGGGCGAGACCCAGTACTTC

D: TRBD2
size: few
V: TRBV4-1
length: 19
J: TRBJ2-1
CDR3: CASSQAALGGLAGGGEQFF
DNA: TGCGCCAGCAGCCAAGCGGCTCTTGGGGGACTAGCGGGAGGGGGGGAGCAGTTCTTC

D: -
size: -
V: TRBV27
length: 15
J: TRBJ1-2
CDR3: CASSGRQASFYGYTF
DNA: TGTGCCAGCAGCGGAAGACAGGCATCCTTCTATGGCTACACCTTC

D: TRBD1
size: few
V: TRBV19
length: 16
J: TRBJ2-4
CDR3: CASSIGWTGAKNIQYF
DNA: TGTGCCAGTAGTATAGGATGGACAGGGGCCAAAAACATTCAGTACTTC

D: TRBD2
size: -
V: TRBV7-7
length: 14
J: TRBJ2-7
CDR3: CASSLGLAGYEQYF
DNA: TGTGCTAGCAGCTTGGGACTAGCGGGATACGAGCAGTACTTC

D: TRBD2
size: -
V: TRBV18
length: 15
J: TRBJ2-7
CDR3: CASSPTSGGTYEQYF
DNA: TGTGCCAGCTCACCAACTAGCGGGGGGACCTACGAGCAGTACTTC

D: TRBD2
size: -
V: TRBV5-4
length: 15
J: TRBJ2-7
CDR3: CASSFHGGGTYEQYF
DNA: TGTGCCAGCAGCTTTCATGGGGGGGGAACCTACGAGCAGTACTTC

D: TRBD1
size: -
V: TRBV14
length: 17
J: TRBJ1-4
CDR3: CASSQAGTGGLYEKLFF
DNA: TGTGCCAGCAGCCAGGCAGGGACAGGGGGCCTGTATGAAAAACTGTTTTTT

D: -
size: -
V: TRBV4-1
length: 18
J: TRBJ2-3
CDR3: CASSQEIQAVIVTDTQYF
DNA: TGCGCCAGCAGCCAAGAAATTCAGGCAGTAATAGTCACAGATACGCAGTATTTT

D: TRBD2
size: -
V: TRBV4-3
length: 13
J: TRBJ2-3
CDR3: CASSQVTGLAISF
DNA: TGCGCCAGCAGCCAAGTAACGGGACTAGCGATATCTTTT

D: -
size: -
V: TRBV7-9
length: 13
J: TRBJ2-1
CDR3: CASSLAAENEQFF
DNA: TGTGCCAGCAGCTTGGCGGCGGAAAATGAGCAGTTCTTC

D: TRBD2
size: -
V: TRBV15
length: 19
J: TRBJ2-1
CDR3: CATSRDLMRRLAGNNEQFF
DNA: TGTGCCACCAGCAGAGATCTTATGAGACGGCTAGCGGGAAACAATGAGCAGTTCTTC

D: TRBD1
size: -
V: TRBV6-5
length: 13
J: TRBJ2-7
CDR3: CASSRDRAYEQYF
DNA: TGTGCCAGCAGTCGGGACAGGGCCTACGAGCAGTACTTC

D: -
size: -
V: TRBV2
length: 15
J: TRBJ2-2
CDR3: CASSELARGTGELFF
DNA: TGTGCCAGCAGTGAACTAGCGCGGGGCACCGGGGAGCTGTTTTTT

D: TRBD1
size: -
V: TRBV28
length: 15
J: TRBJ2-1
CDR3: CASSLTGKIYNEQFF
DNA: TGTGCCAGCAGTTTGACAGGGAAAATTTACAATGAGCAGTTCTTC

D: -
size: -
V: TRBV6-5
length: 14
J: TRBJ2-7
CDR3: CASSRDFSSYEQYF
DNA: TGTGCCAGCAGCCGGGACTTTAGTTCCTACGAGCAGTACTTC

D: -
size: -
V: TRBV7-2
length: 12
J: TRBJ2-7
CDR3: CASSLAPYEQYF
DNA: TGTGCCAGCAGCTTAGCCCCCTACGAGCAGTACTTC

D: -
size: -
V: TRBV4-1
length: 15
J: TRBJ1-1
CDR3: CASGYRTNLNTEAFF
DNA: TGCGCCAGCGGCTATAGGACAAATCTGAACACTGAAGCTTTCTTT

D: TRBD2
size: few
V: TRBV7-9
length: 17
J: TRBJ2-1
CDR3: CASSLPAPLAGAGEQFF
DNA: TGTGCCAGCAGCTTGCCGGCCCCACTAGCGGGGGCAGGGGAGCAGTTCTTC